The 9 T cell receptor beta chains listed next were all sequenced from one sample in a study of T cells after yellow fever vaccination. TCRdb reprocessed the 5' RACE reads with MiXCR, giving one entry per CDR3 protein. The table has 550,000 or so distinct CDR3 sequences, over 15% seen once. This specimen consisted of PBMCs, obtained 15 days after the yellow fever booster vaccination. Source of these receptors: a man aged 30 to 39 who received the YFV17D yellow fever vaccine.

As regards this clonotype: A clone one base away is much larger, so this may be a read error. The V and J genes are TRBV5-1 and TRBJ2-3; D gene unclear. V was shortened by 4 bases and J by 6 bases, with 15 bases between the two germline ends. Germline V gives CDR1 SGHRS, CDR2 YFSETQ. This CDR3 has 14 residues. DNA of the CDR3: TGCGCCAGCAGCAATAGCTGGAGCGCTGATACGCAGTATTTT. Protein: CASSNSWSADTQYF. Variable domain in full (rest from reference TRBV5-1 and TRBJ2-3): KAGVTQTPRYLIKTRGQQVTLSCSPISGHRSVSWYQQTPGQGLQFLFEYFSETQRNKGNFPGRFSGRQFSNSRSEMNVSTLELGDSALYLCASSNSWSADTQYFGPGTRLTVL.

The chain carries TRBV18 and TRBJ2-5; 12 bases align to TRBD1. Germline V gene data show CDR1 as KGHSH and CDR2 as LQKENI. V trimming: 3 bases; J trimming: 3 bases; junction bases outside the gene matches: 2. The CDR3 contains 15 residues. CDR3 amino acids: CASSPGTGGEETQYF. In DNA, the CDR3 is TGTGCCAGCTCACCTGGGACAGGGGGCGAAGAGACCCAGTACTTC.

V gene TRBV7-8 combines with J gene TRBJ2-1; 11 bases map to TRBD2. CDR3 length: 19 amino acids. CDR1 and CDR2 (germline): SGHVS, FQNEAQ. The ends lost 0 bases at V and 6 bases at J; junction bases unmatched: 13. Here the CDR3 DNA reads TGTGCCAGCAGCTTAGCGGGTGGTAGCGGGAGGGTAGGGGGCAATGAGCAGTTCTTC. Translating gives CASSLAGGSGRVGGNEQFF.

The V call is TRBV20-1, the J call TRBJ2-1, with 13 positions matching TRBD2. The germline gives CDR1 DFQATT, CDR2 SNEGSKA (reference sequence). Losses at the gene ends were 3 bases for V and 10 bases for J; bases not matched to a gene: 6. The CDR3 totals 14 residues. The CDR3 region is CSASDGLAGDEQFF. For the CDR3, the DNA is TGCAGTGCTAGTGATGGACTAGCGGGAGACGAGCAGTTCTTC.

This clonotype has just a few counts. The rearrangement joins TRBV20-1 to TRBJ2-2; TRBD2 matches at 10 bases. J lost 7 bases, V lost 4 bases, and 9 bases had no gene match. Germline values: CDR1 DFQATT, CDR2 SNEGSKA (reference sequence). The CDR3 sequence is 15 residues long. The DNA of the CDR3 is TGCAGTGCTACCAAGCGGGAGGGCCTTGGCGGGGAGCTGTTTTTT. Translating it yields CSATKREGLGGELFF.

This clonotype was counted only a few times. The chain joins TRBV10-3 to TRBJ2-1; tentatively, D is TRBD2 (6 bases). Germline CDR1 and CDR2: ENHRY and SYGVKD. This CDR3 region has 15 residues. V dropped 0 bases and J dropped 5 bases, with 11 bases sitting between them. CDR3 in amino acids: CAISESISGNNEQFF. CDR3 bases: TGTGCCATCAGTGAGTCGATTAGCGGAAACAATGAGCAGTTCTTC.

The rearrangement links TRBV30 to TRBJ2-7; D might be TRBD2 (5 bases). This CDR3 comprises 15 residues. Germline V gene data show CDR1 as GTSNPN and CDR2 as SVGIG (reference sequence). The V gene lost 3 bases and the J gene lost 5 bases, with 20 bases spanning the gap. As DNA, the CDR3 is TGTGCCTGGAGAAAATATACGGGGAGCGTCCACGAGCAGTACTTC. Amino acids: CAWRKYTGSVHEQYF. Full variable domain (outside the CDR3, taken from reference TRBV30 and TRBJ2-7): SQTIHQWPATLVQPVGSPLSLECTVEGTSNPNLYWYRQAAGRGLQLLFYSVGIGQISSEVPQNLSASRPQDRQFILSSKKLLLSDSGFYLCAWRKYTGSVHEQYFGPGTRLTVT.

This clonotype turned up a few times. The chain joins TRBV27 to TRBJ1-5, with 8 bases aligning to TRBD1. Per germline, CDR1 MNHEY and CDR2 SMNVEV (reference sequence). V lost 7 bases, J lost 6 bases, and 8 bases stayed unmatched. This CDR3 contains 14 residues. CDR3 sequence: CASNNQGAGQPQHF. Here the CDR3 DNA reads TGTGCCAGCAACAACCAGGGGGCAGGTCAGCCCCAGCATTTT.

The table lists this clonotype with a few counts. V is TRBV15 and J is TRBJ2-5; TRBD1 or TRBD2 may be the D gene (5 bases each). This CDR3 contains 14 residues. Germline CDR1 is LNHNV and CDR2 is YYDKDF (reference sequence). Trimming stripped 0 bases from V and 2 bases from J, with 7 bases between. Here the CDR3 DNA reads TGTGCCACCAGCAGAGAAGGGGAGCAAGAGACCCAGTACTTC. Its translation is CATSREGEQETQYF. The complete variable domain, with remaining parts taken from reference TRBV15 and TRBJ2-5, reads DAMVIQNPRYQVTQFGKPVTLSCSQTLNHNVMYWYQQKSSQAPKLLFHYYDKDFNNEADTPDNFQSRRPNTSFCFLDIRSPGLGDTAMYLCATSREGEQETQYFGPGTRLLVL.